This TCR beta chain was sequenced during a study of monozygotic twins with inflammatory bowel disease. TCRdb re-called the 5' RACE reads and gives one entry per CDR3 protein, without DNA. In total, the table holds over 150,000 distinct CDR3 sequences. Sequencing input: blood. This TCR was sampled from a human donor with ulcerative colitis or Crohn's disease, or a healthy co-twin of an affected twin (not recorded which).

CDR3 region: CASSLGAAPMNTEAFF. The V call is TRBV28, the J call TRBJ1-1; absent DNA, TCRdb's TRBD1 call cannot be checked. The CDR3 runs to 16 residues. Germline-derived CDR1 and CDR2 are MDHEN and SYDVKM.